This TCR beta chain stems from a study of cytomegalovirus exposure and HLA in healthy donors (dated by TCRdb to the late 2010s). For the study in its entirety: An earlier analysis of approximately 550 of the donors reported roughly 300 Gb of sequence data and 117 million unique TCR beta sequences from roughly 200 million T cells. In the later analysis, no new phenotypic data were used to find candidate immune exposures; instead, reliance was placed on TCR beta sequences and their occurrence across donors. An earlier analysis of 587 of the donors used high-throughput TCR beta sequencing to judge whether each TCR beta V gene segment behaved as functional or pseudogenic. Across under 500 genotyped donors of the cohort, an average of about 250,000 unique TCR beta nucleotide sequences per donor were sequenced, and about a sixth of those sequences were non-productive. The study aimed to test whether cataloging public T cell receptors could reveal signatures of past pathogen exposure. The number of typed donors differed by locus: 629-630 for A, B, C, DRB1 and DQB1; 500 to 550 for DQA1; around 610 for DPA1; and roughly 450 for DPB1. A later analysis re-examined previously published TCR beta repertoires from more than 600 donors and added high-resolution HLA genotyping to investigate patterns of TCR occurrence. Donor age, sex, ethnicity and CMV serostatus were compiled together with the repertoire data. Of the roughly 430 genotyped donors, around 81% fell in the genetic ancestry cluster associated with self-reported Caucasian donors. Several DR-DQ haplotypes were treated as single units for association and clustering because of strong linkage in the cohort. An early release that covered about 600 HLA-typed donors contained around 330 gigabases of sequencing data and 75 million to 100 million unique TCR sequences. The study used immunosequencing to profile the T cell repertoires of about 670 subjects and linked those repertoires to cytomegalovirus serostatus. HLA typing covered class I and class II loci at four-digit resolution. To predict cytomegalovirus infection status, the study brought together high-throughput TCR immunosequencing, statistical association of individual TCRs with disease status, and machine learning. A separate validation cohort of 100 to 150 different subjects was used in addition to the approximately 610-subject first cohort. A later genetic analysis took genome-wide SNP genotypes for 398 of the 666 donors and used that subset as a discovery cohort. Every repertoire in the discovery cohort had been generated on one and the same sequencing platform. Study-wide conclusions, independent of this receptor: The 87-base-pair reads could not distinguish some IMGT-functional V segments, including TRBV6-2 and TRBV6-3, so those segments were excluded. In the study, 150 to 200 TCR beta chains were listed as associated with cytomegalovirus. An earlier analysis of approximately 500 of the donors showed that most TCR beta V segments appeared in productive rearrangements either about 87% or about 30% of the time, which broadly matched IMGT annotations. A further reported finding was that TCR beta sequences accurately predicted the HLA-A and HLA-B alleles for most subjects in the first cohort. The authors suggested that the approach could potentially be generalized to other disease states and immunological phenotypes. Three of the identified cytomegalovirus-associated TCR beta chains were confirmed in vitro to be specific for cytomegalovirus antigens. The earlier analysis of about 600 of the donors excluded roughly 16 rarely observed V segments, including chromosome 9 orphons, because counts were too low. According to a later genetic analysis, donors in an Asian-associated ancestry cluster had fewer N-insertions in productive TCRs than the roughly 670-donor mean. In a later analysis, some 18,000 TCR beta sequences were associated with specific HLA alleles at a false discovery rate of 0.05. A later analysis reported that several top co-occurrence clusters appeared linked to parvovirus B19, influenza, CMV and Epstein-Barr virus. Because HLA typing was missing for some donors at each locus, association tests included only the typed subset. The presence/absence analyses assumed that sequencing depth was roughly uniform across donors, and that assumption may not be true. Linkage disequilibrium might explain the correlated functional status among segregating V segments, but an unknown experimental factor could not be ruled out. A group of highly shared sequence variants was considered likely to be a technical artifact of the sequencing pipeline. An association between a missense DCLRE1C variant and V-gene and J-gene trimming of TCR beta chains was found in a later genetic analysis and replicated in an independent cohort. The classifier was reported to diagnose cytomegalovirus status with high specificity and sensitivity in both the original and validation cohorts. For the cohort, immune exposure information was limited to CMV serostatus. When HLA alleles, especially DR and DQ, strongly co-occurred, TCR associations were difficult to assign to individual alleles. In a later analysis, HLA-associated TCR beta chains were found to be more clonally expanded and to have lower generation probabilities than equally common non-associated chains. According to a later analysis, most CMV-associated TCR beta chains appeared to be HLA-restricted, and the HLA associations seemed to be driven largely by CMV exposure. According to a later analysis, TCR association rates differed among HLA loci, with DRB1 alleles showing the most associated TCRs and HLA-C alleles showing the fewest. In this cohort, only TCR beta chains were sequenced, and detectable features were limited by the absence of alpha or paired-chain data. Across donors, most TCR sequences were observed very rarely, whereas some public TCRs were present in many individuals.

Inclusive of the bounding cysteine and phenylalanine, the CDR3 is 15 residues long. Of the read, only the CDR3 DNA is kept; its 45 bases are in frame from base 1. The germline V gene (reference sequence) yields GTSNPN for CDR1 and SVGIG for CDR2. Deletion took 0 bases off V and 2 bases off J, with a span of 10 bases between the germline ends. Worth noting for this clone: There is no known antigen for this receptor. Qualities for individual bases were not recorded, and no much larger clone is one base off.

The cohort was made up of 666 healthy bone marrow donors. Cohort members were all nominally healthy when sampled, although unrecorded immune exposures were likely present. The donor was CMV seropositive and was included in the group of around 300 seropositive cohort members. A peripheral blood sample was collected from each donor, and TCR beta sequencing was performed on peripheral blood mononuclear cells. Genomic DNA was extracted from the blood cell samples with the Qiagen DNeasy Blood Extraction Kit. The method was the immunoSEQ multiplex PCR assay. For the multiplex PCR, a mixture combining 60 forward primers for TCR Vbeta segments and 13 reverse primers for TCR Jbeta segments was used. Amplification of the CDR3 region of rearranged TCR beta genes was performed with a multiplex PCR assay on genomic DNA. The Illumina HiSeq System was used to sequence the amplified TCR beta libraries as 87-base-pair reads. On the study's bioinformatics: In a later analysis, roughly 80 million unique TCR beta chains were counted across the approximately 640 repertoires, and roughly 11 million of these chains were shared by at least two donors. Raw reads were error-corrected and collapsed into unique sequences by a nearest-neighbor algorithm in which closely related sequences were merged to remove PCR and sequencing errors. V, D and J gene segments were assigned by aligning CDR3 sequences to IMGT reference sequences. For a sequence to be retained, a match of at least six nucleotides was required to both a V gene segment and a J gene segment. Rearrangements were classified as productive when the CDR3 lacked stop codons and remained in frame with V and J, and all other rearrangements were classified as non-productive. CDR3 was defined by IMGT convention, running from the second conserved V-encoded cysteine to the conserved J-encoded phenylalanine. In an earlier analysis of some 550 of the donors, sequences lacking an unambiguous match to a single V gene segment were excluded. An earlier analysis of 500 to 600 of the donors classified V segments as functional when productive rearrangements were above 56.7% and as segregating when the standard deviation between donors was above 5%. A statistical classification framework was developed to diagnose cytomegalovirus status using the catalog of TCR beta chain sequences. V and J gene assignment, in a later analysis, came from comparing TCR nucleotide sequences with IMGT/GENE-DB human TR gene sequences. Using the TCRdist pipeline, a later analysis assigned CDR3 sequences along with most-parsimonious VDJ recombination scenarios. In a later analysis, each TCR beta chain was defined by its CDR3 amino acid sequence together with its V-gene family, and reads lacking a unique V-gene family were excluded. In a later analysis, fewer than 600 highly shared, low-generation-probability nucleotide sequences were removed to address suspected cross-contamination and a sequencing artifact. A later analysis calculated a clonal expansion index for each public chain from normalized within-repertoire ranks of inferred template counts. In a later analysis, generation probabilities were computed with a VDJ recombination model fitted to out-of-frame rearrangements, and the resulting probabilities were checked against IGoR. In a later analysis, TCR-TCR, TCR-HLA and TCR-CMV co-occurrence was scored with hypergeometric tests, and a repertoire-size bias correction was applied to TCR pairs. A later analysis estimated false discovery rates by permuting HLA or CMV assignments 20 times. In a later analysis, co-occurring TCRs were grouped with DBSCAN, and TCRdist sequence similarity was added when clustering was performed within HLA-allele-positive subsets. For co-occurrence clustering, repertoires with fewer than 30,000 or more than 120,000 public chains were excluded, along with 4 to 6 repertoires with anomalous nucleotide sharing. The source is immuneACCESS, and TCRdb retained only in-frame sequences with V and J called. Part of the clones is not carried over; for the studies checked, unresolved V genes explain less than half of this, and the remainder is unexplained. The DNA gave D and trimming, while V, J and clone size come from that table. This sample holds 150,000 to 200,000 clones; about three quarters were observed only once. Clones ranked in the top ten supply 11% to 15% of the sample.

The sample comprised PBMCs. Here the chain combines TRBV30 and TRBJ2-2; TRBD1 is perhaps the D gene, given 6 matching bases. The origin of this receptor is a man over 45 in good health and CMV-seropositive. The CDR3 loop reads CAWSVHRVNTGELFF. The sequenced DNA: TGTGCCTGGAGTGTACACAGGGTAAACACCGGGGAGCTGTTTTTT.